A selection of T cell receptor beta chains follows, all from one sample in a study of control samples from healthy donors and cancer patients. Assay: immunoSEQ multiplex PCR; the TCRdb copy retains only in-frame clones and omits some. Among some 140,000 clones listed, 75% to 90% were seen once. The sequenced sample was blood. These receptors were obtained from a woman aged 25 to 45 in good health. Each CDR3 is given with its conserved first and last residue. Each record gives: clone size, V gene, J gene, D gene, CDR3 DNA, CDR3 protein. A D gene is named only where the DNA matches it firmly. Clone size is not always given. Where it is, it says once, few, many or a class for expanded clones.

>-|TRBV5-1|TRBJ1-1|TRBD1
TGCGCCAGCAGCTTTTCGGGACAGATGAACACTGAAGCTTTCTTT
CASSFSGQMNTEAFF
>-|TRBV10-3|TRBJ2-2|-
TGTGCCACCGGTGGGGGGACCGGGGAGCTGTTTTTT
CATGGGTGELFF
>-|TRBV7-9|TRBJ1-1|TRBD1
TGTGCCAGCGGGTACATACAGGGGTTGAACACTGAAGCTTTCTTT
CASGYIQGLNTEAFF
>few|TRBV30|TRBJ1-3|TRBD1
TGTGCCTGGAGGGGGACAGGGGGCGGAAACACCATATATTTT
CAWRGTGGGNTIYF
>few|TRBV28|TRBJ2-7|-
TGTGCCAGCAGTTTGCTGGGACCATCCTACGAGCAGTACTTC
CASSLLGPSYEQYF
>few|TRBV24-1|TRBJ2-1|-
TGTGCCACCAGTGATGAGGCGGGAAGCGGTTACAATGAGCAGTTCTTC
CATSDEAGSGYNEQFF
>-|TRBV5-1|TRBJ1-2|-
TGCGCCAGCAGCTCAGGGGTAGTTGACTATGGCTACACCTTC
CASSSGVVDYGYTF
>-|TRBV20-1|TRBJ2-7|-
TGCAGTGCTAGGTCCTCCTACGAGCAGTACTTC
CSARSSYEQYF
>once|TRBV28|TRBJ2-1|-
TGTGCCAGCAGTTTATCCGGGCCCTACAATGAGCAGTTCTTC
CASSLSGPYNEQFF
>-|TRBV29-1|TRBJ2-6|TRBD1
TGCAGCGTTCAAGACAGGGCTGGGGCCAACGTCCTGACTTTC
CSVQDRAGANVLTF
>-|TRBV7-3|TRBJ1-2|TRBD1
TGTGCCAGCAGCCCCGCCGGGACAGTCAACTATGGCTACACCTTC
CASSPAGTVNYGYTF
>-|TRBV9|TRBJ2-4|TRBD2
TGTGCCAGCAGCGAAAACCCGGGACTAGCGGGGTCTCTAGCCAAAAACATTCAGTACTTC
CASSENPGLAGSLAKNIQYF
>-|TRBV24-1|TRBJ2-1|TRBD2
TGTGCCACCAGTGATCCTCTAGCGGGAGATGAGCAGTTCTTC
CATSDPLAGDEQFF
>-|TRBV18|TRBJ2-7|TRBD2
TGTGCCAGCTCAGAGTGGCTAGCGGGAGCGCCGCCCTACGAGCAGTACTTC
CASSEWLAGAPPYEQYF
>once|TRBV20-1|TRBJ2-3|TRBD2
TGCAGTGCCAGTACGGGAGGCGTTAGCACAGATACGCAGTATTTT
CSASTGGVSTDTQYF
>-|TRBV6-5|TRBJ2-5|TRBD1
TGTGCCAGCAGAGGACAGGGCCAAGAGACCCAGTACTTC
CASRGQGQETQYF
>-|TRBV5-1|TRBJ2-7|-
TGCGCCAGCAGCTTACAGGAATACTACGAGCAGTACTTC
CASSLQEYYEQYF
>many|TRBV19|TRBJ1-5|-
TGTGCCACCGAGGGAGGGTTCGGCCTCCGACAGCCCCAGCATTTT
CATEGGFGLRQPQHF
>-|TRBV13|TRBJ2-3|-
TGTGCCAGCAGCGGCGGAGCGTACCTTGTCACAGATACGCAGTATTTT
CASSGGAYLVTDTQYF
>-|TRBV5-1|TRBJ1-4|TRBD1
TGCGCCAGCAGACGGGGACAGGGAAAGGACGAAAAACTGTTTTTT
CASRRGQGKDEKLFF
>-|TRBV9|TRBJ1-1|-
TGTGCCAGCAGCGAATCAGGGGCGAACACTGAAGCTTTCTTT
CASSESGANTEAFF
>-|TRBV3-1/TRBV3-2|TRBJ2-4|-
TGTGCCAGCAGCCAATTGGAGGGGACGGCTCACCGAGCCAAAAACATTCAGTACTTC
CASSQLEGTAHRAKNIQYF
>-|TRBV11-2|TRBJ2-7|TRBD1
TGTGCCAGCAGCTCCCGGACAGGGACCTACGAGCAGTACTTC
CASSSRTGTYEQYF
>-|TRBV11-2|TRBJ2-1|-
TGTGCCAGCAGCCCCGGCGGGGCGGAGCGGTTCTTC
CASSPGGAERFF
>-|TRBV4-1|TRBJ2-7|-
TGCGCCAGCAGCCAAGATCCCTCGGGGTTCTACGAGCAGTACTTC
CASSQDPSGFYEQYF
>-|TRBV6-5|TRBJ1-6|TRBD1
TGTGCCAGCAGTTCCCAGGACAGGGGGTATAATTCACCCCTCCACTTT
CASSSQDRGYNSPLHF
>-|TRBV6-5|TRBJ1-2|TRBD1
TGTGCCAGCACGACAGGGAGCTATGGCTACACCTTC
CASTTGSYGYTF
>few|TRBV2|TRBJ2-1|TRBD2
TGTGCCAATACGGGACTAGCGGTTTACAATGAGCAGTTCTTC
CANTGLAVYNEQFF
>-|TRBV18|TRBJ2-7|-
TGTGCCAGCTCACCCAGCGGGCAAAATTCCTACGAGCAGTACTTC
CASSPSGQNSYEQYF
>-|TRBV7-2|TRBJ2-1|TRBD1
TGTGCCAGCAGCTTAGCGGGACAGGGGACTTATTCATCCTACAATGAGCAGTTCTTC
CASSLAGQGTYSSYNEQFF
>-|TRBV30|TRBJ2-7|-
TGTGCCTGGAGTGCATTGGGTAGCTCTGGCGAGCAGTACTTC
CAWSALGSSGEQYF
>-|TRBV21-1|TRBJ1-4|-
TGTGCCAGCAGCAAACATCGGGATCGCATTAGTAATGAAAAACTGTTTTTT
CASSKHRDRISNEKLFF
>-|TRBV29-1|TRBJ1-1|-
TGCAGCGTCAAAGGGGGGTTAAGAGGGAAGAACACTGAAGCTTTCTTT
CSVKGGLRGKNTEAFF